This T cell receptor beta chain is drawn from a study of control samples from healthy donors and cancer patients. The CDR3 runs to 14 residues. Trimming took 7 bases from V and 4 from J, leaving 13 bases between them. From germline, CDR1 is MGHDK and CDR2 SYGVNS. The method was immunoSEQ multiplex PCR; TCRdb's version includes in-frame clones alone and lacks a portion of them. The repertoire includes about 150,000 clones, over 90% of them detected once, and 2% to 2.5% sits in the top ten. This clonotype originated in a man aged 45-65 years in good health. The rearrangement joins TRBV25-1 to TRBJ1-4, with D hard to call. The sample comprised blood. DNA of the CDR3: TGTGCCAGCAACTCCCCTAAGTTTAATGAAAAACTGTTTTTT. Translated, it gives CASNSPKFNEKLFF.